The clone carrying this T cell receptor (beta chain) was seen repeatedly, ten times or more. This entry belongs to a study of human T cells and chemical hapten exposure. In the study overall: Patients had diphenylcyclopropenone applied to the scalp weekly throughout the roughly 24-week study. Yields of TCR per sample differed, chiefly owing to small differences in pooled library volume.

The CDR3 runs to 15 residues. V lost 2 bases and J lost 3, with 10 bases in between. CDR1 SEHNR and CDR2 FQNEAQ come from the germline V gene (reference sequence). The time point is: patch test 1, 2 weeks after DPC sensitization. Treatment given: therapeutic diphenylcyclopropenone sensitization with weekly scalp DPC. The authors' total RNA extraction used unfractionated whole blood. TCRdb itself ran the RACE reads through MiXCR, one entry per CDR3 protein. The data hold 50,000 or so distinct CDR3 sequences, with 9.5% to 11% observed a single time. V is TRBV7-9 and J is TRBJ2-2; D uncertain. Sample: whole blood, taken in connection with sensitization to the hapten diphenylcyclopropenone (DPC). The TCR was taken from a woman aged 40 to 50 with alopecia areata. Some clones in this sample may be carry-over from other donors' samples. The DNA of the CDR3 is TGTGCCAGCAGCTTAACCCAGATCCACACCGGGGAGCTGTTTTTT. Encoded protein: CASSLTQIHTGELFF.